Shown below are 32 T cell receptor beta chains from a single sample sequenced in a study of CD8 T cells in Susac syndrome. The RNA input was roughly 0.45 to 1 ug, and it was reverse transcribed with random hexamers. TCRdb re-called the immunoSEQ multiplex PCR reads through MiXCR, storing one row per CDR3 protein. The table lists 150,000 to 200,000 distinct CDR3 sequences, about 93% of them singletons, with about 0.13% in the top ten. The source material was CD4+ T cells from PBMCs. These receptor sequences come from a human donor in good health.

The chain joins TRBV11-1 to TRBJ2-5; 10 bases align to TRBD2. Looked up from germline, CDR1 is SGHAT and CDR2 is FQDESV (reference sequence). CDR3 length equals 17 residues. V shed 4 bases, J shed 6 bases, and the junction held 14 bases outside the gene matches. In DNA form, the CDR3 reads TGTGCCAGCAGCTCCGCAGGGCAGCGGGGGGGCCACCAGACCCAGTACTTC. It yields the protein CASSSAGQRGGHQTQYF. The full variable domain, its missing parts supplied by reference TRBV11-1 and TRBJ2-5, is EAEVAQSPRYKITEKSQAVAFWCDPISGHATLYWYRQILGQGPELLVQFQDESVVDDSQLPKDRFSAERLKGVDSTLKIQPAELGDSAMYLCASSSAGQRGGHQTQYFGPGTRLLVL.

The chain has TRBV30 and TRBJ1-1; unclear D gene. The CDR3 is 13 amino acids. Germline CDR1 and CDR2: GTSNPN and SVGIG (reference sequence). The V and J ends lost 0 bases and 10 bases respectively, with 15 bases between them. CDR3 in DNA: TGTGCCTGGAGTGTAATGGGAGGGCGGGGAGCTTTCTTT. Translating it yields CAWSVMGGRGAFF.

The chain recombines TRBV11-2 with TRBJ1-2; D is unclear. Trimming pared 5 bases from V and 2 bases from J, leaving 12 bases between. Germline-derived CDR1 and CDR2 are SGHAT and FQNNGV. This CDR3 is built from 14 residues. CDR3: CASSALSFNYGYTF. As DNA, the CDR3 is TGTGCCAGCAGCGCTCTCAGCTTCAACTATGGCTACACCTTC.

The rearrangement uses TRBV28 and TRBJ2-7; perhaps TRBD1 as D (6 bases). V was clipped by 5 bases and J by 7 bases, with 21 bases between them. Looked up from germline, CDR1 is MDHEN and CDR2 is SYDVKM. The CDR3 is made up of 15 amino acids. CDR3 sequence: CASSPRPPPQGEQYF. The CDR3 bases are TGTGCCAGCAGTCCCCGTCCCCCGCCACAGGGAGAGCAGTACTTC.

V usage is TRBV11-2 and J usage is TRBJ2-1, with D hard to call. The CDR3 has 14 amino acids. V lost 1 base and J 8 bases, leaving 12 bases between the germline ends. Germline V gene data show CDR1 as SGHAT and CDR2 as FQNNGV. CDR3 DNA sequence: TGTGCCAGCAGCTTAGTGGGTGGTCTCTATGAGCAGTTCTTC. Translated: CASSLVGGLYEQFF.

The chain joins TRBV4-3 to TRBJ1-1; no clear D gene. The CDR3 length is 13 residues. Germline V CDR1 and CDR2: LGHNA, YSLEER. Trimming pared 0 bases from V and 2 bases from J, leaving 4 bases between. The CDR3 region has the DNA TGCGCCAGCAGCCAAGAGCACAACACTGAAGCTTTCTTT. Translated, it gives CASSQEHNTEAFF.

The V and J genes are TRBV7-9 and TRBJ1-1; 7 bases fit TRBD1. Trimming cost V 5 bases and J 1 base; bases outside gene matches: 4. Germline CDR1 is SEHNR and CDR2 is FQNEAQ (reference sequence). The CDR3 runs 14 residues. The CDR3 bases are TGTGCCAGCAGCCGACAGGGTACGAACACTGAAGCTTTCTTT. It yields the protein CASSRQGTNTEAFF.

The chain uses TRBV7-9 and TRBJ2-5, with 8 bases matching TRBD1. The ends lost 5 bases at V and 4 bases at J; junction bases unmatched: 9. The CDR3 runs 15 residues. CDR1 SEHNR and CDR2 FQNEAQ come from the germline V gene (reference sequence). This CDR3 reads CASSPDRDKGETQYF. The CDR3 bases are TGTGCCAGCAGCCCGGACAGGGACAAAGGAGAGACCCAGTACTTC.

CDR3 in amino acids: CASSSRTGASAGANVLTF. The CDR3 DNA reads TGTGCCAGCAGCTCGAGGACAGGAGCGAGCGCTGGGGCCAACGTCCTGACTTTC. The chain has TRBV13 and TRBJ2-6, with TRBD1 identical over 7 bases. Trimming at V came to 4 bases and at J to 2 bases, leaving 11 bases not matched to a gene. The CDR3 consists of 18 residues. CDR1 and CDR2 from the germline V gene are PRHDT and FYEKMQ (reference sequence).

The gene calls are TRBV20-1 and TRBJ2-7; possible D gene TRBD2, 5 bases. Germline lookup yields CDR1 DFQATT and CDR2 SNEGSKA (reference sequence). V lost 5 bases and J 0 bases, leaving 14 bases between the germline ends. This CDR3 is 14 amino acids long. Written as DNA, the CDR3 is TGCAGTGCTCGCCGGGAAACTAGCTCCTACGAGCAGTACTTC. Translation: CSARRETSSYEQYF.

The CDR3 sequence: CASSSGTSGGPDTQYF. The CDR3 DNA follows: TGTGCCAGCAGCTCCGGGACTAGCGGGGGGCCGGATACGCAGTATTTT. This sequence joins TRBV5-4 and TRBJ2-3, with 15 bases aligning to TRBD2. Germline V gene data show CDR1 as SGHNT and CDR2 as YYREEE (reference sequence). The V gene end was trimmed by 3 bases and the J gene end by 6 bases; junction bases not matched to a gene: 5. The CDR3 is made up of 16 amino acids.

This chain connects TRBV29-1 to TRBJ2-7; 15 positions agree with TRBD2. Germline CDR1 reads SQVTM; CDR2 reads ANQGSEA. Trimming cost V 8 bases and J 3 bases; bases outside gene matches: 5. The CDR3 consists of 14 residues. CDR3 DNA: TGCAGCATAGGGACTAGCGGGGGGAACTACGAGCAGTACTTC. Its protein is CSIGTSGGNYEQYF.

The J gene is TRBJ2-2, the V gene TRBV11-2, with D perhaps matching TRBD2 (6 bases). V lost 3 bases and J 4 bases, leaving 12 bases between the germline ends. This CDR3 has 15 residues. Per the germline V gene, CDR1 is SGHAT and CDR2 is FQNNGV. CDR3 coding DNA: TGTGCCAGCAGCTTTACATCGGGACTCACCGGGGAGCTGTTTTTT. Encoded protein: CASSFTSGLTGELFF.

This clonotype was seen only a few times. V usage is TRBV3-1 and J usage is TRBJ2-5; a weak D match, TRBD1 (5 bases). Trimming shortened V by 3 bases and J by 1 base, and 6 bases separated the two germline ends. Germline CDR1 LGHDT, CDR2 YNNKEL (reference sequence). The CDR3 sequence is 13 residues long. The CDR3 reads CASSQTVQETQYF. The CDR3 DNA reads TGTGCCAGCAGCCAGACAGTCCAAGAGACCCAGTACTTC.

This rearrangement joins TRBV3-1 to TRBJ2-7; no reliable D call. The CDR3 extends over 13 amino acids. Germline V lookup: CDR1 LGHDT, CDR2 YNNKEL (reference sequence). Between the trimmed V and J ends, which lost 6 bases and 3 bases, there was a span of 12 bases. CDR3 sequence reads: CASSQSTGYEQYF. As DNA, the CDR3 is TGTGCCAGCAGTCAGTCGACGGGCTACGAGCAGTACTTC.

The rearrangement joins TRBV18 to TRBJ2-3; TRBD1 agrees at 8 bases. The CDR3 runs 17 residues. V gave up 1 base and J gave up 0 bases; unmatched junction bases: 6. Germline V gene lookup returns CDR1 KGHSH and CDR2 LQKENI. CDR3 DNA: TGTGCCAGCTCACCACAAGGGACAGGAGGGAGCACAGATACGCAGTATTTT. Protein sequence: CASSPQGTGGSTDTQYF.

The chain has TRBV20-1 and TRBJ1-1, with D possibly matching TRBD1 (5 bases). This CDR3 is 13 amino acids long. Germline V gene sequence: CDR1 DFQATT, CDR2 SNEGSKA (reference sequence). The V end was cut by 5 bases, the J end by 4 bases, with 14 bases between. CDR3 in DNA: TGCAGTGCTCCGGGGATGGGGGTCACTGAAGCTTTCTTT. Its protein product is CSAPGMGVTEAFF.

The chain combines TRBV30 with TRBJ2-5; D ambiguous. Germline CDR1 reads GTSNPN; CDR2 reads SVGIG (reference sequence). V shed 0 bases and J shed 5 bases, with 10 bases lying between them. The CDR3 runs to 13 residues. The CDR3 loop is CAWSVNRRETQYF. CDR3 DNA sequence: TGTGCCTGGAGTGTAAACCGGCGCGAGACCCAGTACTTC.

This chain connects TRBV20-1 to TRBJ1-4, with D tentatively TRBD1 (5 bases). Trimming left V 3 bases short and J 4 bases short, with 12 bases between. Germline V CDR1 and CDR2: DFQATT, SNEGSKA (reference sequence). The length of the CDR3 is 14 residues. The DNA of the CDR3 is TGCAGTGCTAGCGAGGGACGGGATAATGAAAAACTGTTTTTT. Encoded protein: CSASEGRDNEKLFF.

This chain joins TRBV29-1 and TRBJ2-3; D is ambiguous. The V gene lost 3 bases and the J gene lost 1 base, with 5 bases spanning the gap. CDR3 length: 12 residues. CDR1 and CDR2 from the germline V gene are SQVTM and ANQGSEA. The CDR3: CSVDAGTDTQYF. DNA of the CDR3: TGCAGCGTTGATGCGGGCACAGATACGCAGTATTTT.

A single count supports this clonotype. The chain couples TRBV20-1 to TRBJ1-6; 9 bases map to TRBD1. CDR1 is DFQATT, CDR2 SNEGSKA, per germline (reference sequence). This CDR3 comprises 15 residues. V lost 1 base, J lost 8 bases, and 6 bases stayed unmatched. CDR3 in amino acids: CSARGGQGWDSPLHF. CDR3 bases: TGCAGTGCTAGAGGGGGACAGGGTTGGGATTCACCCCTCCACTTT.

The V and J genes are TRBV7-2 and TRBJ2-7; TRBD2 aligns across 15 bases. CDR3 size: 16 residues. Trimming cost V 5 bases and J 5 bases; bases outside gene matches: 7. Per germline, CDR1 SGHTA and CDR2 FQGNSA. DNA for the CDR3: TGTGCCAGCAGCCGCGGACTAGCGGGGGGGTTTGACGAGCAGTACTTC. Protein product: CASSRGLAGGFDEQYF.

Here the CDR3 reads CSVEGSTTQYF. In DNA form, the CDR3 reads TGCAGCGTGGAGGGGTCGACTACGCAGTATTTT. The rearrangement links TRBV29-1 to TRBJ2-3, with D possibly matching TRBD2 (6 bases). Germline values: CDR1 SQVTM, CDR2 ANQGSEA. The CDR3 totals 11 residues. Trimming pared 6 bases from V and 8 bases from J, leaving 12 bases between.

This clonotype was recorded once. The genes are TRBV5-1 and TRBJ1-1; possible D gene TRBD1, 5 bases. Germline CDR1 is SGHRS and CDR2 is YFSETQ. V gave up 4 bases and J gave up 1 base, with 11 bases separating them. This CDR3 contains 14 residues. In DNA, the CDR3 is TGCGCCAGCAGCCCCAGGGCCGAGAACACTGAAGCTTTCTTT. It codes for CASSPRAENTEAFF.

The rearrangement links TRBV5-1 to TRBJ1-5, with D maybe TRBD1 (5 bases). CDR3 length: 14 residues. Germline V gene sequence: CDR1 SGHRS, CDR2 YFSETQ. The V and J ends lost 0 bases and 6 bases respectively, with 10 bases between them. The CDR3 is CASSLGTGSQPQHF. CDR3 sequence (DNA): TGCGCCAGCAGCTTGGGAACAGGTAGTCAGCCCCAGCATTTT.

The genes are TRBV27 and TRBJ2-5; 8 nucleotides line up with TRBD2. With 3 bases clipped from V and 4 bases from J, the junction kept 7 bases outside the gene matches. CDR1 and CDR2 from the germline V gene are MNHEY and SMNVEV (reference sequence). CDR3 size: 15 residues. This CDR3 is CASSFAGGASETQYF. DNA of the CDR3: TGTGCCAGCAGTTTTGCCGGGGGGGCCTCAGAGACCCAGTACTTC.

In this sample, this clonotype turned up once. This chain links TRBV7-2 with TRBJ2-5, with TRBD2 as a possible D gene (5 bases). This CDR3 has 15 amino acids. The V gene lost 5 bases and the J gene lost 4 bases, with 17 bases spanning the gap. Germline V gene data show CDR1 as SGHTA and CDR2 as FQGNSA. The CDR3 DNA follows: TGTGCCAGCAGCCCCTCGGCGGGTCGGGCAGAGACCCAGTACTTC. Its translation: CASSPSAGRAETQYF.

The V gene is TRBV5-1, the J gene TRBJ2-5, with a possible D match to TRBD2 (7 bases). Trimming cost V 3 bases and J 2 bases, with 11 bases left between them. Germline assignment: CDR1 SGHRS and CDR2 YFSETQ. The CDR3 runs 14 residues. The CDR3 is CASSSRGLQETQYF. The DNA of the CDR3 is TGCGCCAGCAGCTCCAGGGGACTACAAGAGACCCAGTACTTC. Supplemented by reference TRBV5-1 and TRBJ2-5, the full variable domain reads KAGVTQTPRYLIKTRGQQVTLSCSPISGHRSVSWYQQTPGQGLQFLFEYFSETQRNKGNFPGRFSGRQFSNSRSEMNVSTLELGDSALYLCASSSRGLQETQYFGPGTRLLVL.

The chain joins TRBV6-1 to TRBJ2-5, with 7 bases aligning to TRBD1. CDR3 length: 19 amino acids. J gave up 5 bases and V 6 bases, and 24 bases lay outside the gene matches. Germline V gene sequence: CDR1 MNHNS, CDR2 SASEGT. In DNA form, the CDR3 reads TGTGCCAGCAGCGAGCACAGGGGCCCAATGCTTAGGGGATGGGAGACCCAGTACTTC. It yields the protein CASSEHRGPMLRGWETQYF.

In DNA, the CDR3 is TGCGCCAGCAGCTTCGGACTCCTCAGCTCCTACAATGAGCAGTTCTTC. Translated, it gives CASSFGLLSSYNEQFF. The V call is TRBV5-1, the J call TRBJ2-1; D is perhaps TRBD2 (5 bases). The CDR3 sequence is 16 residues long. Germline V gene sequence: CDR1 SGHRS, CDR2 YFSETQ. The germline V and J ends were trimmed by 2 bases and 0 bases, with 12 bases remaining between them.

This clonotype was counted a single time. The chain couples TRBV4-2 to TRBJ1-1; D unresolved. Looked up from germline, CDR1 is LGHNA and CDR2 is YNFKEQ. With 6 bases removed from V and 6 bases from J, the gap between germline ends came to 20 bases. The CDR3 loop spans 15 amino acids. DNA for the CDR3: TGTGCCAGCAGAAGAGCAGCAGAGGCTGAGGCTGAAGCTTTCTTT. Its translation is CASRRAAEAEAEAFF.

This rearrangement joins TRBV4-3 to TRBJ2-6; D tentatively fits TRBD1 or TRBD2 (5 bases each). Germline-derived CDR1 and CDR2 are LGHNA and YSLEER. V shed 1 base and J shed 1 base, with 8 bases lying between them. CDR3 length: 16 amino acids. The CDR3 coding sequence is TGCGCCAGCAGCCAAGGCTGGGGGTCTGGGGCCAACGTCCTGACTTTC. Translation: CASSQGWGSGANVLTF.